This T cell receptor (beta chain) is drawn from a study of blood T cell repertoires in COVID-19. Study details: The analysed material was cDNA or gDNA that came from T cells, B-cell-depleted T cells, or PBMCs.

Sequencing used immunoSEQ multiplex PCR; TCRdb keeps in-frame clones, though not all of them. The table shows approximately 100,000 clones, with around four fifths occurring only once. With V trimmed by 3 bases and J by 8 bases, 11 bases remained unmatched. Germline-derived CDR1 and CDR2 are SGHTA and FQGNSA. The CDR3 length is 17 residues. The V call is TRBV7-2, the J call TRBJ2-3; 13 nucleotides align to TRBD2. The sequenced sample consisted of peripheral blood. The source is a man aged 70 or older with acute or convalescent COVID-19. The DNA of the CDR3 is TGTGCCAGCAGCTTCTACTCCACCGGGACTAGCGGGACTACGCAGTATTTT. This encodes CASSFYSTGTSGTTQYF.